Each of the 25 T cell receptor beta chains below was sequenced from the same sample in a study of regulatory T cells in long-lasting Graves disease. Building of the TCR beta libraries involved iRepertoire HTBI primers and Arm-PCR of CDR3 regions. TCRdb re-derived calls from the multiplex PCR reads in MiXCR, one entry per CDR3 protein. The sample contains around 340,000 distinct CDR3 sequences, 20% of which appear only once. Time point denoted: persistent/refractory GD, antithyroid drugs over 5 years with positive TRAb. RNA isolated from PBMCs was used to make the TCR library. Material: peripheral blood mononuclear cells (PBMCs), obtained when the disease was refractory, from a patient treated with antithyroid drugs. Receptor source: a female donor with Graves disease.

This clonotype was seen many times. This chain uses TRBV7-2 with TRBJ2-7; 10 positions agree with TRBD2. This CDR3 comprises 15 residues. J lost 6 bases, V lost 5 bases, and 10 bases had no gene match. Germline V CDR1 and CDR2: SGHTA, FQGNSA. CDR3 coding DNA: TGTGCCAGCAGCCTTCGGGCTAGCGGGAGCCCCGAGCAGTACTTC. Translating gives CASSLRASGSPEQYF. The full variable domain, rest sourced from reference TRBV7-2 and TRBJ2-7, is GAGVSQSPSNKVTEKGKDVELRCDPISGHTALYWYRQSLGQGLEFLIYFQGNSAPDKSGLPSDRFSAERTGGSVSTLTIQRTQQEDSAVYLCASSLRASGSPEQYFGPGTRLTVT.

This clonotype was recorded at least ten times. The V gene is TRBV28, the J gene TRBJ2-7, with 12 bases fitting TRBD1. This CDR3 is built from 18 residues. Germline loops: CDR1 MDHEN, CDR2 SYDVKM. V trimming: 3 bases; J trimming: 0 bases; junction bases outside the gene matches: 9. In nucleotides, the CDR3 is TGTGCCAGCAGTTTTCCGGGACAGGGGGCTGAAAGCTCCTACGAGCAGTACTTC. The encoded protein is CASSFPGQGAESSYEQYF.

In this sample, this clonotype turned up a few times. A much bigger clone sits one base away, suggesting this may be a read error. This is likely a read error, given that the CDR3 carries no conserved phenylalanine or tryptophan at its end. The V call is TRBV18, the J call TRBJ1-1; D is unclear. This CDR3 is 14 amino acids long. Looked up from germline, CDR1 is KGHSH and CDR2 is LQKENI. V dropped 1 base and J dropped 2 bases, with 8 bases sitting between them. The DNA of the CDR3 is TGTGCCAGCTCACCACGGGCAGACAACACTGAAGCTTTCGTT. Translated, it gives CASSPRADNTEAFV.

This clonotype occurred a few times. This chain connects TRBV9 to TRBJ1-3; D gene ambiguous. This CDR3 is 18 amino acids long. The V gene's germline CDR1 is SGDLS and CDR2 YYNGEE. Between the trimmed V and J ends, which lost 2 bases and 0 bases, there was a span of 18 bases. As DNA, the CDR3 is TGTGCCAGCAGCGTTGGCCACTCATTGGCGGCCTCTGGAAACACCATATATTTT. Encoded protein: CASSVGHSLAASGNTIYF.

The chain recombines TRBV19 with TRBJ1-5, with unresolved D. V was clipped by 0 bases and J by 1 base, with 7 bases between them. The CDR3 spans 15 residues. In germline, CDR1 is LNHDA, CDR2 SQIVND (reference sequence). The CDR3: CASSIESASNQPQHF. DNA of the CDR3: TGTGCCAGTAGTATAGAGTCGGCCAGCAATCAGCCCCAGCATTTT. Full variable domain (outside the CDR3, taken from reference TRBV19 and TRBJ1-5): DGGITQSPKYLFRKEGQNVTLSCEQNLNHDAMYWYRQDPGQGLRLIYYSQIVNDFQKGDIAEGYSVSREKKESFPLTVTSAQKNPTAFYLCASSIESASNQPQHFGDGTRLSIL.

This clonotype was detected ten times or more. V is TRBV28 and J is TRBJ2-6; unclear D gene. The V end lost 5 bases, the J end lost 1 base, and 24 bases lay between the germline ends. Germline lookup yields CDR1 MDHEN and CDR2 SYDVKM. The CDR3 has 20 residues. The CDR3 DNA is TGTGCCAGCAGTACCTTACACCTGACACAGAACCTATCTGGGGCCAACGTCCTGACTTTC. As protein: CASSTLHLTQNLSGANVLTF.

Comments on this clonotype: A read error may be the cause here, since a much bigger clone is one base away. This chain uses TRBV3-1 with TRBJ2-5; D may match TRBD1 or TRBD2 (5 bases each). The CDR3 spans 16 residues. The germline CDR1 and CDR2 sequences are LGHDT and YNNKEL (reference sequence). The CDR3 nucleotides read TGTGCCAGCAGCCAATACACGACCCCGAGGGGAGAGACCCAGCACTTC. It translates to CASSQYTTPRGETQHF.

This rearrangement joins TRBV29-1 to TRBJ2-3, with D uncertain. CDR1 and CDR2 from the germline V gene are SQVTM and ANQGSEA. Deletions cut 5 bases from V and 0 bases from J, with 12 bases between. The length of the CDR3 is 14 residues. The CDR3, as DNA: TGCAGCGTTAGTCAGAAGACTAGCACAGATACGCAGTATTTT. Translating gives CSVSQKTSTDTQYF.

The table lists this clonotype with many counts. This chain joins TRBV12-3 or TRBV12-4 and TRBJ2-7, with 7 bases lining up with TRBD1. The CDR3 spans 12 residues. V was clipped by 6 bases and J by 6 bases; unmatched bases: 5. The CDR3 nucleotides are TGTGCCAGCAGCCGCGACAGGGTCGAGCAGTACTTC. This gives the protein CASSRDRVEQYF.

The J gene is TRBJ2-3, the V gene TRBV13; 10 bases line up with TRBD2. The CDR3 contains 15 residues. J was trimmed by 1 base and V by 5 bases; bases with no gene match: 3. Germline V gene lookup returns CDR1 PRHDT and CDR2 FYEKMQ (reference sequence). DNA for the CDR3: TGTGCCAGCAGCATCGGGACTAGCGGCACAGATACGCAGTATTTT. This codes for CASSIGTSGTDTQYF.

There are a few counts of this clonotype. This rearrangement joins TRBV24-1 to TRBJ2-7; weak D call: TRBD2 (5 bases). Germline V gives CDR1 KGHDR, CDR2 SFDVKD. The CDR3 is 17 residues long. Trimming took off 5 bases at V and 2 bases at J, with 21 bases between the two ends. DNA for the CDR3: TGTGCCACCAGTGCCGCCGAGGGAAGCGGACCTGCCTACGAGCAGTACTTC. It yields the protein CATSAAEGSGPAYEQYF.

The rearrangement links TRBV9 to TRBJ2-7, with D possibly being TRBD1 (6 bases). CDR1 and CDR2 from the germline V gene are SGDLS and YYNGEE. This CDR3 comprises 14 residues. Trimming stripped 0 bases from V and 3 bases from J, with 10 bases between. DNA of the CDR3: TGTGCCAGCAGCGTAGCTCCGACAGGCTACGAGCAGTACTTC. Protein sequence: CASSVAPTGYEQYF.

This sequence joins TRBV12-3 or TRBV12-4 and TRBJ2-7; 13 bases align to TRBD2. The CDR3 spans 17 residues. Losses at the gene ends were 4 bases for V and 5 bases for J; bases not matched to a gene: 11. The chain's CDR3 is CASSSPTSGRRPHEQYF. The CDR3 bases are TGTGCCAGCAGTTCCCCGACTAGCGGGAGGAGGCCCCACGAGCAGTACTTC.

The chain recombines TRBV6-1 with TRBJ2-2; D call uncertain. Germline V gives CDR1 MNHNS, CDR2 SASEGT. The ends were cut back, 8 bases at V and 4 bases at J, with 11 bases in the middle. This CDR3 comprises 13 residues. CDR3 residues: CASGPASTGELFF. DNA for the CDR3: TGTGCCAGCGGGCCGGCCAGCACCGGGGAGCTGTTTTTT.

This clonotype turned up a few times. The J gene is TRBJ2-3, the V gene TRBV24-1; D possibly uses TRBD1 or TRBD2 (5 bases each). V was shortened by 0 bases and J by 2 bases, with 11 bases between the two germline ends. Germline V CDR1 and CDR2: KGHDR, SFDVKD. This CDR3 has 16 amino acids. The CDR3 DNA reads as TGTGCCACCAGTGATTTGCACCAGGGAGACACAGATACGCAGTATTTT. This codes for CATSDLHQGDTDTQYF.

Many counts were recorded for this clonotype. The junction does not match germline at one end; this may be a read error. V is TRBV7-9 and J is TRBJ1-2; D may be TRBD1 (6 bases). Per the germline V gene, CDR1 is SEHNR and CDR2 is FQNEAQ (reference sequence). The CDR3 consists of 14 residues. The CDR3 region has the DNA TGTGCCAGCAGTTTAGCGACAGGTTCCTATGGCTACACCTTC. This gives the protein CASSLATGSYGYTF.

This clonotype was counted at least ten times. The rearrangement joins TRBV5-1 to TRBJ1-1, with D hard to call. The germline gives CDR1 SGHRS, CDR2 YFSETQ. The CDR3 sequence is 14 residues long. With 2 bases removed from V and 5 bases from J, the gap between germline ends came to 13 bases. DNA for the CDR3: TGCGCCAGCAGCTTTAGTGCCGGGAGGACTGAAGCTTTCTTT. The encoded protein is CASSFSAGRTEAFF. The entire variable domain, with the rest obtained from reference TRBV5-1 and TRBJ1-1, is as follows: KAGVTQTPRYLIKTRGQQVTLSCSPISGHRSVSWYQQTPGQGLQFLFEYFSETQRNKGNFPGRFSGRQFSNSRSEMNVSTLELGDSALYLCASSFSAGRTEAFFGQGTRLTVV.

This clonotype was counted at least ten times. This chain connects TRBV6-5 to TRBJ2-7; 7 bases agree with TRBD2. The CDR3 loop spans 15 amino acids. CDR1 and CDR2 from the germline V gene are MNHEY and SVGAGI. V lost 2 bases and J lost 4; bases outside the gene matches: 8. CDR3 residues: CASSYTAGNRYEQYF. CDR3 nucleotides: TGTGCCAGCAGTTACACAGCGGGGAACAGATACGAGCAGTACTTC.

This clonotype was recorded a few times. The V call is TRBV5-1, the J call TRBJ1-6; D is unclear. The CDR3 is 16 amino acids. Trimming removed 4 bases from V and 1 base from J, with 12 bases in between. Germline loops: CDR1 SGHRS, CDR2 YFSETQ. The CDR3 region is CASSTAGTSYNSPLHF. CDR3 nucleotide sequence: TGCGCCAGCAGCACCGCCGGAACGTCCTATAATTCACCCCTCCACTTT. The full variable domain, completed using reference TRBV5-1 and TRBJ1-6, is KAGVTQTPRYLIKTRGQQVTLSCSPISGHRSVSWYQQTPGQGLQFLFEYFSETQRNKGNFPGRFSGRQFSNSRSEMNVSTLELGDSALYLCASSTAGTSYNSPLHFGNGTRLTVT.

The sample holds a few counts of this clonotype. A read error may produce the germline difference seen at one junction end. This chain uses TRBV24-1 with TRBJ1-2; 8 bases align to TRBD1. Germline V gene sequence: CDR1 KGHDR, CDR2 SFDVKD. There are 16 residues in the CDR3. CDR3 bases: TGTGTCACCAGTGATACCAACAGGGGGGCAGGCTATGGCTACACCTTC. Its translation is CVTSDTNRGAGYGYTF.

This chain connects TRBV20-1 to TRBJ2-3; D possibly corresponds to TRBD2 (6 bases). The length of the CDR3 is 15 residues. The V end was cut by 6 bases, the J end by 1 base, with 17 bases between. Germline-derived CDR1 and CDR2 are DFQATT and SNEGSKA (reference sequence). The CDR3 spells CSAGTRESGTDTQYF. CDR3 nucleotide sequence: TGCAGTGCCGGGACCCGGGAGTCAGGCACAGATACGCAGTATTTT.

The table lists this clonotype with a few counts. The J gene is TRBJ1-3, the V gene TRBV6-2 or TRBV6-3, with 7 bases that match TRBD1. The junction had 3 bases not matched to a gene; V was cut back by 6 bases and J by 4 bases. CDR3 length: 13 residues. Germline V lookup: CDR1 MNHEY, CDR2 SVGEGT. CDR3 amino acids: CASRQGLGNTIYF. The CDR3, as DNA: TGTGCCAGCAGACAGGGGTTGGGAAACACCATATATTTT.

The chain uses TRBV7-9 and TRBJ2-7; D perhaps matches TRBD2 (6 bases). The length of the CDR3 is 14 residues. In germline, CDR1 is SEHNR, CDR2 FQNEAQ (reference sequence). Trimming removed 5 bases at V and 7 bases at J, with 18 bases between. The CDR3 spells CASSQETRPLEQYF. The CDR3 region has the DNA TGTGCCAGCAGCCAGGAGACTAGACCTCTAGAGCAGTACTTC.

CDR3 loop: CSAPVGGGNQPQHF. CDR3 nucleotide sequence: TGCAGTGCCCCAGTGGGGGGGGGCAATCAGCCCCAGCATTTT. The J gene is TRBJ1-5, the V gene TRBV20-1; maybe TRBD1 (5 bases). There are 14 residues in the CDR3. The germline V and J ends were trimmed by 6 bases and 2 bases, with 14 bases remaining between them. Looked up from germline, CDR1 is DFQATT and CDR2 is SNEGSKA (reference sequence).

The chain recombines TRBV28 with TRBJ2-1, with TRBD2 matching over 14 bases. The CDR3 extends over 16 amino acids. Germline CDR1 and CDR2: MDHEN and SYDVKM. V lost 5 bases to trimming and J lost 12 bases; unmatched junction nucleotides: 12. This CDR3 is CASSARLAGGPVAQFF. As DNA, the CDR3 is TGTGCCAGCAGTGCTCGACTAGCGGGAGGGCCGGTAGCGCAGTTCTTC.